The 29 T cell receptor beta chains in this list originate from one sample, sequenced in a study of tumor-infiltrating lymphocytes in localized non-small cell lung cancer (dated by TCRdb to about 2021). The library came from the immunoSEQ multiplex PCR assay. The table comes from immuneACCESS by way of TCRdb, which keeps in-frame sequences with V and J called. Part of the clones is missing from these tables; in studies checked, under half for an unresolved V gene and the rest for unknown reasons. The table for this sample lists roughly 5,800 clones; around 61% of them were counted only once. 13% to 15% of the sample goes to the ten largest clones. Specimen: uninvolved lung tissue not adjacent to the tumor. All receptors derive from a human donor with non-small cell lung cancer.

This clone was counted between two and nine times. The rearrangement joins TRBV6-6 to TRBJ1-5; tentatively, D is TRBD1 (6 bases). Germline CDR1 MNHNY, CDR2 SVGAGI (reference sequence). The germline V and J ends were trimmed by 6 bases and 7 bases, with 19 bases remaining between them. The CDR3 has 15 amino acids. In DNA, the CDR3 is TGTGCCAGCAGCCCCTCACAGGGATCGTTCCAGCCCCAGCATTTT. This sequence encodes CASSPSQGSFQPQHF.

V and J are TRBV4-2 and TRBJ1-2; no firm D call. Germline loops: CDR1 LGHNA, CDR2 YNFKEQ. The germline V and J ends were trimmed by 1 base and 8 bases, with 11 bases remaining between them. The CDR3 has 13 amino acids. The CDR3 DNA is TGTGCCAGCAGCCAAGGAGGAGCAAGCGGCTACACCTTC. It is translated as CASSQGGASGYTF.

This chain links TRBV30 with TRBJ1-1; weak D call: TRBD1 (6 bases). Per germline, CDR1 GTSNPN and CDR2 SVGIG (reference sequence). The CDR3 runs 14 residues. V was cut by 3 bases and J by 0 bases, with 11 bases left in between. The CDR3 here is CAWRWTALNTEAFF. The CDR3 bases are TGTGCCTGGAGATGGACAGCCCTGAACACTGAAGCTTTCTTT.

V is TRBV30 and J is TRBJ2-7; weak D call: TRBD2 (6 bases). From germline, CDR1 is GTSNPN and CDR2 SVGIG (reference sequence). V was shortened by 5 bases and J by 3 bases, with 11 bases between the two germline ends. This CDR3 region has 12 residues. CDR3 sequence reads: CAWGGTIYEQYF. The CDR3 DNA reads TGTGCCTGGGGAGGGACCATCTACGAGCAGTACTTC.

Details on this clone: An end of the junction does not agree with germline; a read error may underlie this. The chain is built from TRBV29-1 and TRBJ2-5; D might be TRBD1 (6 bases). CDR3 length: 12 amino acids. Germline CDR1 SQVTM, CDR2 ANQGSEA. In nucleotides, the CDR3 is TGCAGCGTTGGATTTAGGGGGTCGGTCTTGGACTTC. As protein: CSVGFRGSVLDF.

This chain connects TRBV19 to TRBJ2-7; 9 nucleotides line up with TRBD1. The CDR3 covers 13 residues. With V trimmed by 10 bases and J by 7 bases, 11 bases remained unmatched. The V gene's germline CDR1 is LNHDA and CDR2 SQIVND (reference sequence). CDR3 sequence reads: CATKGDRVREQYF. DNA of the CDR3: TGTGCCACCAAGGGGGACAGGGTTCGGGAGCAGTACTTC.

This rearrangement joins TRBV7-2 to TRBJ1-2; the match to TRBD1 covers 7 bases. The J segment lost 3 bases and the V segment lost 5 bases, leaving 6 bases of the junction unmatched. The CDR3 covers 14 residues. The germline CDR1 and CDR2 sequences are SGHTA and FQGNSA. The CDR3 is CASSTSTGHYGYTF. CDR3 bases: TGTGCCAGCAGCACGTCGACAGGGCACTATGGCTACACCTTC.

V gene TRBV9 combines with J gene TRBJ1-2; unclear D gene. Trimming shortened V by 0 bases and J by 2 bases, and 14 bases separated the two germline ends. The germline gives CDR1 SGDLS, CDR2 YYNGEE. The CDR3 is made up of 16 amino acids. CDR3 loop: CASSVETAHGNYGYTF. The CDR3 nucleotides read TGTGCCAGCAGCGTAGAGACGGCCCACGGCAACTATGGCTACACCTTC.

The CDR3 protein is CASSVRGQNEAFF. The CDR3 DNA is TGTGCCAGCAGCGTAAGGGGACAGAATGAAGCTTTCTTT. The chain joins TRBV9 to TRBJ1-1; 7 positions agree with TRBD1. With 1 base clipped from V and 7 bases from J, the junction kept 4 bases outside the gene matches. The CDR3 consists of 13 residues. Germline V CDR1 and CDR2: SGDLS, YYNGEE. The full variable domain, its missing parts supplied by reference TRBV9 and TRBJ1-1, is DSGVTQTPKHLITATGQRVTLRCSPRSGDLSVYWYQQSLDQGLQFLIQYYNGEERAKGNILERFSAQQFPDLHSELNLSSLELGDSALYFCASSVRGQNEAFFGQGTRLTVV.

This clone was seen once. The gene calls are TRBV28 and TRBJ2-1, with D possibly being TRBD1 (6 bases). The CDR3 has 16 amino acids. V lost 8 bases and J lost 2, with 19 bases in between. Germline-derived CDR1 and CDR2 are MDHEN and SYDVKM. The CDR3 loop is CASAKAPGAPYNEQFF. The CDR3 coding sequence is TGTGCCAGCGCCAAGGCCCCAGGGGCCCCCTACAATGAGCAGTTCTTC.

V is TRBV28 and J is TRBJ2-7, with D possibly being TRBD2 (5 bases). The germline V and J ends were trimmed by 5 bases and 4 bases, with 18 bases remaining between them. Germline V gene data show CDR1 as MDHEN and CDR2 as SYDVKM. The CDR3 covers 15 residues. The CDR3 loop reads CASSPSRADQYEQYF. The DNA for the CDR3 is TGTGCCAGCAGTCCCTCGCGGGCCGACCAATACGAGCAGTACTTC.

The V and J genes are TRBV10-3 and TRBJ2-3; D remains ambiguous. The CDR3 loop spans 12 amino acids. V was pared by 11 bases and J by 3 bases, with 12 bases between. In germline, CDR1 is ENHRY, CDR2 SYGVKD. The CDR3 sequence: CASRAPTDTQYF. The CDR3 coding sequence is TGTGCCTCCCGAGCACCTACAGATACGCAGTATTTT.

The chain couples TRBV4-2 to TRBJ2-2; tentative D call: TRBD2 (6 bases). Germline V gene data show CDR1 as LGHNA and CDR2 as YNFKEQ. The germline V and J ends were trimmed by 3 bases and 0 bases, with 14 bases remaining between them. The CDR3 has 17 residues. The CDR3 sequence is CASSHPRASANTGELFF. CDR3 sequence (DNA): TGTGCCAGCAGCCACCCTCGGGCTAGCGCGAACACCGGGGAGCTGTTTTTT.

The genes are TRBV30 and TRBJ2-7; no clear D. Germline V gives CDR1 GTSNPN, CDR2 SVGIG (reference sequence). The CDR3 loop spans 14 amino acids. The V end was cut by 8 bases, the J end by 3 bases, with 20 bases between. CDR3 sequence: CALTVQWVSYEQYF. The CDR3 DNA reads TGTGCCCTGACGGTTCAGTGGGTAAGCTACGAGCAGTACTTC.

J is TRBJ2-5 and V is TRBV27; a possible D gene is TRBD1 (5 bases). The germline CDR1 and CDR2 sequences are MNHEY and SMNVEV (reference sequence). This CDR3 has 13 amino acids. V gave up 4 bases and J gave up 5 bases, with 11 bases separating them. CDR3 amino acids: CASSWTSRETQYF. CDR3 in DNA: TGTGCCAGCAGTTGGACAAGTAGGGAGACCCAGTACTTC.

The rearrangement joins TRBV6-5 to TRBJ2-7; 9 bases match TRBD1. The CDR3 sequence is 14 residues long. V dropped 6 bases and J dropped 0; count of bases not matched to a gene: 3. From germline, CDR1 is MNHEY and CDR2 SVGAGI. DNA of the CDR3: TGTGCCAGCAGGTGGGACAGGGTCTCCTACGAGCAGTACTTC. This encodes CASRWDRVSYEQYF.

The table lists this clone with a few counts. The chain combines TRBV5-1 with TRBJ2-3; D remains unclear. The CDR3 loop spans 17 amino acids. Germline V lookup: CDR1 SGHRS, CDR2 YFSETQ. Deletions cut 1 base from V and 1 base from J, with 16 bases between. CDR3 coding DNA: TGCGCCAGCAGCTTGTTTCCAGCGATTACCCGCACAGATACGCAGTATTTT. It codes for CASSLFPAITRTDTQYF.

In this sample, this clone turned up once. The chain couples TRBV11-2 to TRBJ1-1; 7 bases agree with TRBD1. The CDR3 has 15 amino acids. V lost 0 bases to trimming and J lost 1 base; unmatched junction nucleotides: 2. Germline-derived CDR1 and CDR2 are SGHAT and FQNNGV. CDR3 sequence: CASSLEGGENTEAFF. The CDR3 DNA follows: TGTGCCAGCAGCTTAGAAGGGGGCGAGAACACTGAAGCTTTCTTT.

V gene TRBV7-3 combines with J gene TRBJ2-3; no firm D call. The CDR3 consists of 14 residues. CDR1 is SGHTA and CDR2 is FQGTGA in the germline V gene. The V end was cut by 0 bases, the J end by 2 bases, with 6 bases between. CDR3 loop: CASSLTAATDTQYF. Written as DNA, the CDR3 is TGTGCCAGCAGCTTAACTGCAGCCACAGATACGCAGTATTTT. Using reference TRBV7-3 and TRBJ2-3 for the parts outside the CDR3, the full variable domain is GAGVSQTPSNKVTEKGKYVELRCDPISGHTALYWYRQSLGQGPEFLIYFQGTGAADDSGLPNDRFFAVRPEGSVSTLKIQRTERGDSAVYLCASSLTAATDTQYFGPGTRLTVL.

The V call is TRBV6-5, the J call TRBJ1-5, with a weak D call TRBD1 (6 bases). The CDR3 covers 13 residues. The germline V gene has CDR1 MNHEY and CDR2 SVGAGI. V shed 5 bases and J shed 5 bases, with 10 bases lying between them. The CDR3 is CASSGGTYQPQHF. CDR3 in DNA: TGTGCCAGCAGTGGGGGCACCTATCAGCCCCAGCATTTT.

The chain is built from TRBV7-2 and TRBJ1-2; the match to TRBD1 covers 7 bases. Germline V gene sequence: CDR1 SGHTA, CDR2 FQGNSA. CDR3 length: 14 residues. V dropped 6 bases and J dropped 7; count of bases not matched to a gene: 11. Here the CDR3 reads CASSRDSPGGGYTF. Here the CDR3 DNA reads TGTGCCAGCAGTCGGGACAGCCCAGGAGGTGGCTACACCTTC.

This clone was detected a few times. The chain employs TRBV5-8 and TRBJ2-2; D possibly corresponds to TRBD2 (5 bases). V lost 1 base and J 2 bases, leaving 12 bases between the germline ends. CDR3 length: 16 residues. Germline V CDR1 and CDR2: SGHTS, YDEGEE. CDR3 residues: CASSLFVGVNTGELFF. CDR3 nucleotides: TGTGCCAGCAGCTTGTTTGTGGGAGTTAACACCGGGGAGCTGTTTTTT.

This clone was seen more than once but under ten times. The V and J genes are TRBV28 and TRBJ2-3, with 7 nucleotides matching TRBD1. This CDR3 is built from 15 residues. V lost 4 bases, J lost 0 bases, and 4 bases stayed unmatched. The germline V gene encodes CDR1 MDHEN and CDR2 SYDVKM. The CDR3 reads CASSSPGQSTDTQYF. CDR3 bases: TGTGCCAGCAGTTCTCCGGGACAGAGCACAGATACGCAGTATTTT.

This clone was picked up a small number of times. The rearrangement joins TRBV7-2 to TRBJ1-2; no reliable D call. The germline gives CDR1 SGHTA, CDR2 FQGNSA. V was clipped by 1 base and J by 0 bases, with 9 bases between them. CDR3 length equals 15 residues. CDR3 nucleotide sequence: TGTGCCAGCAGCTTAGGCGGTGCTTCTAACTATGGCTACACCTTC. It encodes CASSLGGASNYGYTF.

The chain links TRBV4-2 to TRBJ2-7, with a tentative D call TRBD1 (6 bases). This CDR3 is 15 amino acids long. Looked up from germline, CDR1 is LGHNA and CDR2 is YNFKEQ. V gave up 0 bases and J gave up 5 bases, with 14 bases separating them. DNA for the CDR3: TGTGCCAGCAGCCAAGACCGTCCCGGGACAAACGAGCAGTACTTC. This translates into CASSQDRPGTNEQYF.

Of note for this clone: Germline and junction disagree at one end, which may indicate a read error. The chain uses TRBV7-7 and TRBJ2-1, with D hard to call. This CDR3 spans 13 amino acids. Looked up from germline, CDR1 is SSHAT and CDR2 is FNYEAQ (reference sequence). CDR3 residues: CASSLSGSDEQFF. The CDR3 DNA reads TGTGCTAGCAGCTTATCCGGTTCGGATGAGCAGTTCTTC.

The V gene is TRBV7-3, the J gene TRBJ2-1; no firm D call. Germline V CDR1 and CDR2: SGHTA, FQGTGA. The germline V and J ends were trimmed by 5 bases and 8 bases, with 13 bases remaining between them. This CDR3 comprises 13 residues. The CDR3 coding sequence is TGTGCCAGCAGCCCAACTGTCGACCATGAGCAGTTCTTC. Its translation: CASSPTVDHEQFF.

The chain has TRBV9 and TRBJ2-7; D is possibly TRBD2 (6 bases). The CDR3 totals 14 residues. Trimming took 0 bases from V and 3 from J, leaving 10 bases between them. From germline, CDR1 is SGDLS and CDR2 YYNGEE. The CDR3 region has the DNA TGTGCCAGCAGCGTAGAGGCGGGACGCTACGAGCAGTACTTC. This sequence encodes CASSVEAGRYEQYF.

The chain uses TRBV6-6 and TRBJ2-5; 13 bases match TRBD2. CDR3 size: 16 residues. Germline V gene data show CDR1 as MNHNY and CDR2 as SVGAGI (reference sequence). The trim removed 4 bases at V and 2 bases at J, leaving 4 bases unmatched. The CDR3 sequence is CASSSRLAGGQETQYF. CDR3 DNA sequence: TGTGCCAGCAGTTCCAGACTAGCGGGAGGACAAGAGACCCAGTACTTC.